Listed below are T cell receptor beta chains from one sample, sequenced in a study of cytomegalovirus exposure and HLA in healthy donors. Only in-frame clones appear in the TCRdb table, and some are missing; sequencing was by immunoSEQ multiplex PCR. The repertoire holds some 170,000 clones, with about 10% as singletons. The sequenced material came from PBMCs. These receptors were collected from a woman in her 30s in good health and CMV-seropositive. CDR3s include the opening cysteine and the closing phenylalanine or tryptophan. The D gene is left open where the match is weak. Clone size appears in some rows only: once, few, many, or a class for an expanded clone.

V gene	J gene	D gene	CDR3 length	clone size	CDR3 protein	CDR3 DNA
TRBV6-1	TRBJ2-5	NA	17	NA	CASREQIRATYQETQYF	TGTGCCAGCAGGGAACAAATCAGGGCAACCTACCAAGAGACCCAGTACTTC
TRBV20-1	TRBJ2-1	NA	11	few	CSGLLYNEQFF	TGCAGTGGACTGCTCTACAATGAGCAGTTCTTC
TRBV9	TRBJ2-2	NA	13	NA	CASSVAGTGELFF	TGTGCCAGCAGCGTAGCAGGCACCGGGGAGCTGTTTTTT
TRBV5-1	TRBJ2-1	TRBD2	15	NA	CASSQTSGRGNEQFF	TGCGCCAGCAGCCAGACTAGCGGGAGAGGCAATGAGCAGTTCTTC
TRBV9	TRBJ2-2	NA	14	NA	CASSATVVTGELFF	TGTGCCAGCAGCGCAACGGTAGTTACCGGGGAGCTGTTTTTT
TRBV11-3	TRBJ1-1	NA	15	few	CASSLDNSGHTEAFF	TGTGCCAGCAGCTTAGATAACAGCGGCCACACTGAAGCTTTCTTT
TRBV2	TRBJ1-1	TRBD1	15	few	CASSMQGVTNTEAFF	TGTGCCAGCAGCATGCAGGGGGTAACGAACACTGAAGCTTTCTTT
TRBV7-2	TRBJ1-4	NA	16	few	CASSLNDIRTNEKLFF	TGTGCCAGCAGCTTAAATGACATCAGAACTAATGAAAAACTGTTTTTT
TRBV27	TRBJ2-3	TRBD2	14	few	CASSTGLAADTQYF	TGTGCCAGCAGTACGGGACTAGCGGCAGATACGCAGTATTTT
TRBV4-1	TRBJ2-3	TRBD1	17	few	CASSQLQGARSTDTQYF	TGCGCCAGCAGCCAATTACAGGGGGCCCGTAGCACAGATACGCAGTATTTT
TRBV6-5	TRBJ2-5	NA	15	few	CASTNRAPGRETQYF	TGTGCCAGCACGAACAGGGCTCCTGGAAGGGAGACCCAGTACTTC
TRBV27	TRBJ1-5	TRBD1	15	NA	CASSFNRGRDQPQHF	TGTGCCAGCAGTTTTAACAGGGGTCGGGATCAGCCCCAGCATTTT
TRBV2	TRBJ2-1	TRBD1	15	NA	CASSTDRGDYNEQFF	TGTGCCAGCAGCACGGACAGGGGAGATTACAATGAGCAGTTCTTC
TRBV5-6	TRBJ2-4	NA	16	NA	CASSLRWGLAKNIQYF	TGTGCCAGCAGCTTGCGATGGGGACTAGCCAAAAACATTCAGTACTTC
TRBV9	TRBJ2-7	TRBD2	14	NA	CASSVGGGPKEQYF	TGTGCCAGCAGCGTTGGGGGAGGGCCGAAGGAGCAGTACTTC
TRBV10-1	TRBJ2-1	TRBD2	14	few	CASSGLAGGREQFF	TGCGCCAGCAGCGGACTAGCGGGAGGGCGGGAGCAGTTCTTC
TRBV5-8	TRBJ2-7	TRBD1	14	few	CASTPWTGAGEQYF	TGTGCCAGCACCCCCTGGACAGGGGCCGGCGAGCAGTACTTC
TRBV6-5	TRBJ1-2	TRBD1	12	NA	CAVRGGSYGYTF	TGTGCCGTCAGAGGGGGCAGCTATGGCTACACCTTC
TRBV2	TRBJ2-1	TRBD2	16	NA	CASRRISGSSYNEQFF	TGTGCCAGCAGGAGGATTAGCGGGAGCTCCTACAATGAGCAGTTCTTC
TRBV10-1	TRBJ1-6	NA	13	NA	CASSESAGYPLHF	TGCGCCAGCAGTGAGTCCGCGGGATATCCCCTCCACTTT
TRBV2	TRBJ2-2	NA	13	NA	CASSGRATGELFF	TGTGCCAGCAGTGGGAGGGCCACCGGGGAGCTGTTTTTT
TRBV9	TRBJ2-3	TRBD2	15	NA	CASSVVGGGADTQYF	TGTGCCAGCAGCGTAGTGGGCGGGGGGGCAGATACGCAGTATTTT
TRBV6-6	TRBJ1-5	TRBD1	13	few	CASSYTGEQPQHF	TGTGCCAGCAGTTACACAGGGGAACAGCCCCAGCATTTT
TRBV14	TRBJ1-1	NA	15	few	CASSQLYGRSTEAFF	TGTGCCAGCAGCCAACTCTACGGGAGGTCGACTGAAGCTTTCTTT
TRBV14	TRBJ1-2	NA	12	NA	CASSPDGGGYTF	TGTGCCAGCAGCCCCGACGGAGGAGGCTACACCTTC
TRBV28	TRBJ1-2	NA	15	NA	CASSPWEGSSYGYTF	TGTGCCAGCAGTCCCTGGGAGGGATCCTCCTATGGCTACACCTTC
TRBV28	TRBJ2-7	NA	11	NA	CASSRSYEQYF	TGTGCCAGCAGCCGTTCCTACGAGCAGTACTTC
TRBV11-2	TRBJ2-2	TRBD1	17	few	CASSWGPGTGVTGELFF	TGTGCCAGCAGCTGGGGACCCGGGACAGGGGTTACCGGGGAGCTGTTTTTT
TRBV29-1	TRBJ2-3	TRBD2	16	few	CSVGIGLAGAKDTQYF	TGCAGCGTTGGTATCGGACTAGCGGGAGCAAAAGATACGCAGTATTTT
TRBV27	TRBJ1-1	TRBD1	13	few	CASSPWTGGRAFF	TGTGCCAGCAGTCCTTGGACAGGGGGTAGAGCTTTCTTT
TRBV14	TRBJ2-7	TRBD2	16	NA	CASSQLLGAGAYEQYF	TGTGCCAGCAGCCAACTTCTTGGGGCGGGAGCCTACGAGCAGTACTTC
TRBV20-1	TRBJ2-7	NA	11	few	CSARRSYEQYF	TGCAGTGCTAGGAGGTCCTACGAGCAGTACTTC
TRBV27	TRBJ2-7	NA	14	few	CASSVTGYLYEQYF	TGTGCCAGCAGTGTAACAGGGTACCTCTACGAGCAGTACTTC
TRBV29-1	TRBJ2-7	TRBD2	13	NA	CSVGSFGRAEQYF	TGCAGCGTTGGGTCTTTCGGGAGGGCCGAGCAGTACTTC
TRBV6-1	TRBJ2-7	TRBD1	15	NA	CASRAPGQGLDEQYF	TGTGCCAGCAGAGCTCCGGGACAGGGGTTAGACGAGCAGTACTTC
TRBV27	TRBJ1-1	NA	14	few	CASSLTRANTEAFF	TGTGCCAGCAGTTTGACTCGAGCAAACACTGAAGCTTTCTTT